Below, one T cell receptor (beta chain) is given with its context. The data were taken from a study of blood T cell repertoires in COVID-19. Method: immunoSEQ multiplex PCR; TCRdb's copy keeps in-frame clones and lacks some. The sample contains about 210,000 clones, approximately 86% of which appear only once. V shed 7 bases and J 2 bases; nucleotides not matched to a gene: 10. Looked up from germline, CDR1 is MNHEY and CDR2 is SVGAGI. The CDR3 runs 15 residues. This clonotype was obtained from a man in his sixties with acute or convalescent COVID-19. Sample: peripheral blood. The rearrangement joins TRBV6-5 to TRBJ1-2; 7 bases line up with TRBD1. CDR3 sequence (DNA): TGTGCCAGCACCGACAGGGACCAACGCAACTATGGCTACACCTTC. It is translated as CASTDRDQRNYGYTF.